A single sample gave rise to the 32 T cell receptor beta chains below, sequenced in a study of identical twins. TCRdb processed the 5' RACE reads anew with MiXCR; each CDR3 protein has one entry. The top ten clones hold about 2% of a sample with roughly 710,000 distinct CDR3 sequences, 6% to 6.5% of them seen once. The specimen was naive T cells sorted from blood. These receptors came from a man younger than 35 in good health.

There are many counts of this clonotype. The V gene is TRBV9, the J gene TRBJ2-1; D not certain. Trimming stripped 4 bases from V and 5 bases from J, with 7 bases between. Per the germline V gene, CDR1 is SGDLS and CDR2 is YYNGEE. The CDR3 covers 12 residues. The CDR3 DNA is TGTGCCAGCAGCTTCGGAAACAATGAGCAGTTCTTC. Protein product: CASSFGNNEQFF. The complete variable domain, with remaining parts taken from reference TRBV9 and TRBJ2-1, reads DSGVTQTPKHLITATGQRVTLRCSPRSGDLSVYWYQQSLDQGLQFLIQYYNGEERAKGNILERFSAQQFPDLHSELNLSSLELGDSALYFCASSFGNNEQFFGPGTRLTVL.

This clonotype was counted at least ten times. The gene calls are TRBV20-1 and TRBJ1-4; D unresolved. V was trimmed by 6 bases and J by 0 bases, leaving 11 bases between them. Looked up from germline, CDR1 is DFQATT and CDR2 is SNEGSKA (reference sequence). CDR3 length: 14 amino acids. CDR3 residues: CSAARRATNEKLFF. The DNA of the CDR3 is TGCAGTGCCGCCAGGAGGGCAACTAATGAAAAACTGTTTTTT.

The chain recombines TRBV7-2 with TRBJ2-7; 9 positions agree with TRBD1. V was clipped by 4 bases and J by 5 bases; unmatched bases: 6. Germline CDR1 SGHTA, CDR2 FQGNSA. The CDR3 covers 14 residues. CDR3 sequence (DNA): TGTGCCAGCAGCTCGGGACAGGGCAAGGACGAGCAGTACTTC. It encodes CASSSGQGKDEQYF.

This clonotype was counted a single time. A much larger clone differs by one base, so this may be a read error. This chain connects TRBV27 to TRBJ2-7; maybe TRBD1 (6 bases). The CDR3 runs to 12 residues. The germline V gene encodes CDR1 MNHEY and CDR2 SMNVEV (reference sequence). CDR3 protein: CASTGQRYDQYF. The CDR3 nucleotides read TGTGCCAGCACAGGACAGAGGTACGACCAGTACTTC.

The chain has TRBV12-3 or TRBV12-4 and TRBJ2-3; 11 nucleotides align to TRBD2. V was clipped by 5 bases and J by 4 bases; unmatched bases: 11. The CDR3 contains 17 residues. The CDR3 sequence is CASSTALAGGFADTQYF. The CDR3 DNA reads TGTGCCAGCAGTACGGCTTTAGCGGGAGGGTTCGCAGATACGCAGTATTTT.

At least ten counts were recorded for this clonotype. The chain employs TRBV5-1 and TRBJ2-7; TRBD1 might be the D (6 bases). The CDR3 has 15 residues. Trimming removed 4 bases at V and 0 bases at J, with 14 bases between. Germline V lookup: CDR1 SGHRS, CDR2 YFSETQ. The CDR3 sequence is CASSPLDSSSYEQYF. Written as DNA, the CDR3 is TGCGCCAGCAGCCCACTGGACAGTTCCTCCTACGAGCAGTACTTC.

This chain connects TRBV7-9 to TRBJ2-7; TRBD2 agrees at 7 bases. Germline trimming cut 5 bases from V and 3 bases from J; bases unmatched to any gene: 7. Germline V gene sequence: CDR1 SEHNR, CDR2 FQNEAQ (reference sequence). The CDR3 has 14 amino acids. This CDR3 is CASSRDGGIYEQYF. The CDR3 DNA reads TGTGCCAGCAGCCGGGACGGGGGGATCTACGAGCAGTACTTC.

The chain is built from TRBV5-1 and TRBJ2-3; maybe TRBD2 (5 bases). Trimming removed 1 base at V and 4 bases at J, with 13 bases between. Germline V gene sequence: CDR1 SGHRS, CDR2 YFSETQ. There are 15 residues in the CDR3. The CDR3 DNA reads as TGCGCCAGCAGCTTGTCGCGGGTCTTATCAGATACGCAGTATTTT. This codes for CASSLSRVLSDTQYF.

This clonotype was counted between two and nine times. The chain has TRBV7-2 and TRBJ2-7; weak D call: TRBD2 (6 bases). From germline, CDR1 is SGHTA and CDR2 FQGNSA. CDR3 length: 13 amino acids. V lost 7 bases to trimming and J lost 5 bases, with 15 bases between them. The CDR3 is CASTVTSFNEQYF. The CDR3 DNA sequence: TGTGCCAGCACCGTGACTAGTTTCAACGAGCAGTACTTC.

The V and J genes are TRBV12-3 or TRBV12-4 and TRBJ2-3; D is uncertain. V dropped 3 bases and J dropped 2 bases, with 6 bases sitting between them. The CDR3 extends over 13 amino acids. CDR3 coding DNA: TGTGCCAGCAGTTTTACGTACACAGATACGCAGTATTTT. Residues: CASSFTYTDTQYF.

This clonotype was seen many times. The chain recombines TRBV12-3 or TRBV12-4 with TRBJ1-4, with D possibly TRBD1 on 6 matching bases. Deletions cut 1 base from V and 7 bases from J, with 13 bases between. This CDR3 comprises 15 residues. CDR3 amino acids: CASSLEWGASEKLFF. CDR3 DNA sequence: TGTGCCAGCAGTTTAGAGTGGGGGGCGAGTGAAAAACTGTTTTTT.

The CDR3 DNA follows: TGTGCCAGCAGCCGAGGGATCCAGGGGGGAAGAGGAGATACGCAGTATTTT. Its translation: CASSRGIQGGRGDTQYF. This rearrangement joins TRBV4-2 to TRBJ2-3; D may be TRBD1 (7 bases). Germline CDR1 is LGHNA and CDR2 is YNFKEQ. The CDR3 length is 17 residues. V gave up 4 bases and J gave up 5 bases, with 22 bases separating them.

This clonotype was counted at least ten times. The rearrangement links TRBV20-1 to TRBJ2-1; D ambiguous. The CDR3 extends over 13 amino acids. V lost 6 bases and J lost 6, with 15 bases in between. Germline values: CDR1 DFQATT, CDR2 SNEGSKA (reference sequence). For the CDR3, the DNA is TGCAGTGCCCCCCAGCCCCCGTTCAATGAGCAGTTCTTC. Translation gives CSAPQPPFNEQFF.

The J gene is TRBJ1-1, the V gene TRBV27; maybe TRBD1 (6 bases). Trimming shortened V by 2 bases and J by 11 bases, and 15 bases separated the two germline ends. Germline V gives CDR1 MNHEY, CDR2 SMNVEV (reference sequence). The CDR3 loop spans 13 amino acids. As DNA, the CDR3 is TGTGCCAGCAGTTTACTGTCTACAGGGTTGGCTTTCTTT. Translating gives CASSLLSTGLAFF.

This clonotype was seen only once. The chain carries TRBV12-3 or TRBV12-4 and TRBJ1-6, with a possible D match to TRBD1 (5 bases). The V end was cut by 5 bases, the J end by 10 bases, with 15 bases between. This CDR3 has 14 residues. This chain's CDR3 is CASSPGGARSPLHF. The DNA of the CDR3 is TGTGCCAGCAGTCCCGGCGGGGCAAGATCACCCCTCCACTTT.

This clonotype has ten or more counts. This chain connects TRBV9 to TRBJ1-5; 8 bases align to TRBD1. Germline trimming cut 4 bases from V and 1 base from J; bases unmatched to any gene: 10. CDR1 and CDR2 from the germline V gene are SGDLS and YYNGEE. The CDR3 contains 17 residues. CDR3: CASSPGQASESNQPQHF. CDR3 nucleotides: TGTGCCAGCAGCCCGGGACAGGCGAGCGAAAGCAATCAGCCCCAGCATTTT.

This clonotype was picked up a small number of times. The V gene is TRBV12-3 or TRBV12-4, the J gene TRBJ1-5, with D possibly matching TRBD1 (6 bases). Trimming removed 5 bases at V and 4 bases at J, with 12 bases between. This CDR3 has 14 residues. CDR3 loop: CASSPDRLNQPQHF. DNA for the CDR3: TGTGCCAGCAGTCCTGACAGGTTGAATCAGCCCCAGCATTTT.

This clonotype was seen repeatedly, ten times or more. As DNA, the CDR3 is TGCGCCAGCAGATTCGGACAGGGAACTTACAATGAGCAGTTCTTC. It specifies CASRFGQGTYNEQFF. The rearrangement joins TRBV5-1 to TRBJ2-1; TRBD1 matches at 8 bases. Germline-derived CDR1 and CDR2 are SGHRS and YFSETQ. After removal of 5 bases from V and 4 bases from J, the junction contained 8 bases not matched to a gene. The CDR3 covers 15 residues.

This clonotype occurred many times. J is TRBJ2-1 and V is TRBV12-3 or TRBV12-4; D ambiguous. The CDR3 has 15 residues. Trimming removed 5 bases from V and 0 bases from J, with 11 bases in between. The CDR3 DNA reads as TGTGCCAGCAGTCCGCGAATAAGCTCCTACAATGAGCAGTTCTTC. It codes for CASSPRISSYNEQFF.

The chain is built from TRBV6-1 and TRBJ2-3; D assignment may be TRBD1 or TRBD2 (5 bases each). The length of the CDR3 is 15 residues. The V gene's germline CDR1 is MNHNS and CDR2 SASEGT. Between the trimmed V and J ends, which lost 4 bases and 2 bases, there was a span of 13 bases. CDR3 sequence: CASSGPGRITDTQYF. The CDR3 DNA sequence: TGTGCCAGCAGTGGGCCGGGGCGGATCACAGATACGCAGTATTTT.

This clonotype was seen a handful of times. The V call is TRBV29-1, the J call TRBJ2-3, with 7 bases lining up with TRBD2. The CDR3 sequence is 13 residues long. V dropped 4 bases and J dropped 6; count of bases not matched to a gene: 7. Germline V CDR1 and CDR2: SQVTM, ANQGSEA. CDR3 protein: CSVGEGLADTQYF. Written as DNA, the CDR3 is TGCAGCGTTGGGGAGGGGCTAGCGGATACGCAGTATTTT.

This clonotype showed up many times. J is TRBJ2-2 and V is TRBV12-3 or TRBV12-4; 8 bases map to TRBD2. V dropped 11 bases and J dropped 1; count of bases not matched to a gene: 3. This CDR3 spans 13 amino acids. The CDR3 sequence: CAATSGNTGELFF. The CDR3 nucleotides are TGTGCCGCTACTAGCGGGAACACCGGGGAGCTGTTTTTT.

The chain couples TRBV15 to TRBJ1-2; D gene unclear. V lost 0 bases, J lost 5 bases, and 4 bases lay in between. The CDR3 consists of 12 residues. Looked up from germline, CDR1 is LNHNV and CDR2 is YYDKDF (reference sequence). The CDR3 here is CATSREFYGYTF. CDR3 nucleotides: TGTGCCACCAGCAGAGAATTTTATGGCTACACCTTC.

This clonotype was picked up a small number of times. This rearrangement joins TRBV6-1 to TRBJ2-5; possibly TRBD1 or TRBD2 for D (7 bases each). The germline V gene has CDR1 MNHNS and CDR2 SASEGT. The germline V and J ends were trimmed by 5 bases and 3 bases, with 16 bases remaining between them. This CDR3 contains 15 residues. The CDR3 region has the DNA TGTGCCAGCAGTCAGGGGGGGACCATAAAAGAGACCCAGTACTTC. Translating it yields CASSQGGTIKETQYF.

This clonotype was counted many times. The chain links TRBV20-1 to TRBJ1-5; the D gene is possibly TRBD1 (5 bases). Per germline, CDR1 DFQATT and CDR2 SNEGSKA (reference sequence). The CDR3 sequence is 14 residues long. V was pared by 3 bases and J by 4 bases, with 13 bases between. CDR3: CSARAGTENQPQHF. In DNA, the CDR3 is TGCAGTGCTAGGGCCGGGACGGAGAATCAGCCCCAGCATTTT.

This chain links TRBV18 with TRBJ2-1, with unresolved D. The length of the CDR3 is 16 residues. Germline CDR1 is KGHSH and CDR2 is LQKENI. V was shortened by 2 bases and J by 4 bases, with 15 bases between the two germline ends. The CDR3 here is CASSPMQRSTYNEQFF. CDR3 coding DNA: TGTGCCAGCTCACCAATGCAACGGAGCACATACAATGAGCAGTTCTTC.

This clonotype was observed a handful of times. V usage is TRBV11-2 and J usage is TRBJ2-6; D unclear. The V end lost 0 bases, the J end lost 4 bases, and 4 bases lay between the germline ends. Germline V gene lookup returns CDR1 SGHAT and CDR2 FQNNGV. This CDR3 is built from 14 residues. The CDR3 here is CASSLEPGANVLTF. In DNA form, the CDR3 reads TGTGCCAGCAGCTTAGAACCCGGGGCCAACGTCCTGACTTTC.

The chain uses TRBV7-9 and TRBJ2-1; perhaps TRBD1 as D (6 bases). Per the germline V gene, CDR1 is SEHNR and CDR2 is FQNEAQ (reference sequence). Trimming left V 5 bases short and J 6 bases short, with 14 bases between. The CDR3 has 14 residues. CDR3 residues: CASSHPGDRNEQFF. CDR3 nucleotides: TGTGCCAGCAGCCATCCAGGGGATCGCAATGAGCAGTTCTTC.

CDR3 region: CAISVGEVDTQYF. The CDR3 DNA is TGTGCCATCAGTGTCGGCGAGGTAGATACGCAGTATTTT. The chain links TRBV10-3 to TRBJ2-3; D is unresolved. The CDR3 extends over 13 amino acids. The V gene lost 4 bases and the J gene lost 5 bases, with 10 bases spanning the gap. Germline assignment: CDR1 ENHRY and CDR2 SYGVKD.

This clonotype was seen repeatedly, ten times or more. The rearrangement uses TRBV7-9 and TRBJ1-1, with D possibly matching TRBD1 (5 bases). Looked up from germline, CDR1 is SEHNR and CDR2 is FQNEAQ (reference sequence). The ends were cut back, 3 bases at V and 5 bases at J, with 19 bases in the middle. The CDR3 loop spans 16 amino acids. CDR3 nucleotide sequence: TGTGCCAGCAGCTTTACGCGGGGCCCCGGGGGAACTGAAGCTTTCTTT. This encodes CASSFTRGPGGTEAFF.

The table lists this clonotype with many counts. The rearrangement joins TRBV5-1 to TRBJ1-4, with no clear D. Trimming took 0 bases from V and 0 from J, leaving 9 bases between them. The CDR3 spans 16 residues. Germline V gene lookup returns CDR1 SGHRS and CDR2 YFSETQ. CDR3 DNA: TGCGCCAGCAGCTTGGCGGGCCCAACAACTAATGAAAAACTGTTTTTT. Amino acid sequence: CASSLAGPTTNEKLFF. The entire variable domain, with the rest obtained from reference TRBV5-1 and TRBJ1-4, is as follows: KAGVTQTPRYLIKTRGQQVTLSCSPISGHRSVSWYQQTPGQGLQFLFEYFSETQRNKGNFPGRFSGRQFSNSRSEMNVSTLELGDSALYLCASSLAGPTTNEKLFFGSGTQLSVL.

The V gene is TRBV10-1, the J gene TRBJ2-1; 11 positions match TRBD2. Germline assignment: CDR1 WNHNN and CDR2 SYGVQD (reference sequence). The length of the CDR3 is 16 residues. The junction had 6 bases not matched to a gene; V was cut back by 0 bases and J by 8 bases. DNA of the CDR3: TGCGCCAGCAGTGAGTCTTCTTTAGCGGGAGGGTATGAGCAGTTCTTC. The encoded protein is CASSESSLAGGYEQFF.